The 8 T cell receptor beta chains presented below share a single source sample, sequenced in a study of cytomegalovirus exposure and HLA in healthy donors (dated by TCRdb to 2016 to 2017). Library preparation employed the immunoSEQ multiplex PCR assay. For the multiplex PCR, a mixture combining 60 forward primers for TCR Vbeta segments and 13 reverse primers for TCR Jbeta segments was used. Imported from immuneACCESS, the table was reduced by TCRdb to in-frame sequences with V and J called. These copies leave out some clones; in studies compared against another copy, an unresolved V gene accounts for under half, and the cause of the remainder is not known. This sample holds just over 150,000 clones; 85% were observed only once. Jointly, the top ten make up around 2% of the sample. The sample was PBMCs. These receptors originate from a woman aged 18-30 years in good health and CMV-seronegative.

This rearrangement joins TRBV5-1 to TRBJ1-3; 7 bases are a match to TRBD1. The CDR3 loop spans 15 amino acids. Germline V gives CDR1 SGHRS, CDR2 YFSETQ. The J segment lost 5 bases and the V segment lost 1 base, leaving 6 bases of the junction unmatched. In nucleotides, the CDR3 is TGCGCCAGCAGCTTGCTGACAGGGTATCGAAACACCATATATTTT. Its protein product is CASSLLTGYRNTIYF.

The V call is TRBV2, the J call TRBJ2-7; D perhaps matches TRBD1 (6 bases). The germline V gene encodes CDR1 SNHLY and CDR2 FYNNEI. With 4 bases removed from V and 4 bases from J, the gap between germline ends came to 11 bases. The CDR3 extends over 13 amino acids. The CDR3 bases are TGTGCCAGCAGTGGCCTGGACAGTTACGAGCAGTACTTC. Its protein product is CASSGLDSYEQYF. The variable domain in full, completed from reference TRBV2 and TRBJ2-7, reads EPEVTQTPSHQVTQMGQEVILRCVPISNHLYFYWYRQILGQKVEFLVSFYNNEISEKSEIFDDQFSVERPDGSNFTLKIRSTKLEDSAMYFCASSGLDSYEQYFGPGTRLTVT.

The genes are TRBV9 and TRBJ1-6, with D perhaps TRBD1 (5 bases). The CDR3 is 15 residues long. Germline-derived CDR1 and CDR2 are SGDLS and YYNGEE. V shed 4 bases and J shed 6 bases, with 14 bases lying between them. CDR3 amino acids: CASSSDPGLNSPLHF. In nucleotides, the CDR3 is TGTGCCAGCAGCTCCGACCCAGGGCTTAATTCACCCCTCCACTTT.

This chain links TRBV7-9 with TRBJ1-3; D is perhaps TRBD1 (6 bases). The V end lost 5 bases, the J end lost 7 bases, and 21 bases lay between the germline ends. Germline CDR1 reads SEHNR; CDR2 reads FQNEAQ (reference sequence). This CDR3 is 16 amino acids long. The CDR3 region has the DNA TGTGCCAGCAGCGGGGGGGGGCCCGAGAGACGGAACACCATATATTTT. As protein: CASSGGGPERRNTIYF.

This clone occurred once. The chain employs TRBV27 and TRBJ2-7; possible D gene TRBD2, 5 bases. Germline values: CDR1 MNHEY, CDR2 SMNVEV (reference sequence). This CDR3 region has 14 residues. V was clipped by 5 bases and J by 2 bases, with 13 bases between them. CDR3 nucleotide sequence: TGTGCCAGCAGTCCCGCCGGAGGACCCTACGAGCAGTACTTC. Protein product: CASSPAGGPYEQYF.

The chain has TRBV7-8 and TRBJ1-4, with D possibly matching TRBD1 (5 bases). CDR1 SGHVS and CDR2 FQNEAQ come from the germline V gene. The V and J ends lost 5 bases and 4 bases respectively, with 17 bases between them. This CDR3 is built from 16 residues. CDR3: CASSQSGSAFNEKLFF. The CDR3 DNA reads TGTGCCAGCAGCCAATCAGGGTCGGCGTTTAATGAAAAACTGTTTTTT.

The chain carries TRBV5-6 and TRBJ2-7; D perhaps matches TRBD1 (6 bases). The V gene lost 2 bases and the J gene lost 11 bases, with 20 bases spanning the gap. Per the germline V gene, CDR1 is SGHDT and CDR2 is YYEEEE. This CDR3 is built from 14 residues. Written as DNA, the CDR3 is TGTGCCAGCAGCTTAGGCCAGGGGACCAGTGGGAAGTACTTC. Residues: CASSLGQGTSGKYF. The complete variable domain, with remaining parts taken from reference TRBV5-6 and TRBJ2-7, reads DAGVTQSPTHLIKTRGQQVTLRCSPKSGHDTVSWYQQALGQGPQFIFQYYEEEERQRGNFPDRFSGHQFPNYSSELNVNALLLGDSALYLCASSLGQGTSGKYFGPGTRLTVT.

The chain carries TRBV5-1 and TRBJ2-3; a weak D match, TRBD2 (5 bases). CDR1 is SGHRS, CDR2 YFSETQ, per germline. CDR3 size: 12 residues. Trimming removed 1 base at V and 8 bases at J, with 8 bases between. In DNA form, the CDR3 reads TGCGCCAGCAGCTTGTGGAGCGGTACGCAGTATTTT. Translated: CASSLWSGTQYF.